This is a list of T cell receptor beta chains from one sample in a study of monozygotic twins with cystic fibrosis. Measured with immunoSEQ multiplex PCR; TCRdb has only the in-frame clones, and not every one. The table records tens of thousands of clones, less than 98% of them present only once. The sample comprised blood. All receptors come from a girl aged 10-17 years with cystic fibrosis. Each CDR3 is given with its conserved first and last residue. A D gene is named only where the DNA matches it firmly. Only part of the rows carry a size: once, few, many, or a class if the clone is expanded.

j_call	v_call	d_call	clone_size	cdr3_nt	cdr3_aa
TRBJ2-7	TRBV11-1	-	-	TGTGCCAGCAGTCAGGGGGGCGCCGAGCAGTACTTC	CASSQGGAEQYF
TRBJ1-1	TRBV6-5	-	once	TGTGCCAGCACCCGACTAGGAGGGGCAGCTGAAGCTTTCTTT	CASTRLGGAAEAFF
TRBJ2-3	TRBV7-2	-	-	TGTGCCAGCACCCCAAGGGGTAGCACAGATACGCAGTATTTT	CASTPRGSTDTQYF
TRBJ1-1	TRBV5-1	-	-	TGCGCCAGCAGCTTGGGAGGCGGGATGAACACTGAAGCTTTCTTT	CASSLGGGMNTEAFF
TRBJ1-5	TRBV5-4	-	once	TGTGCCAGCAGCCCGGCCCCAGTAGGCAATCAGCCCCAGCATTTT	CASSPAPVGNQPQHF
TRBJ2-6	TRBV6-1	-	once	TGTGCCAGCAGTGAACAGTACTCTGGGGCCAACGTCCTGACTTTC	CASSEQYSGANVLTF
TRBJ1-5	TRBV30	TRBD1	once	TGTGCCTGGAGTTTCGGACAGGGGAGTAATCAGCCCCAGCATTTT	CAWSFGQGSNQPQHF
TRBJ2-5	TRBV19	-	-	TGTGCCAGTAGCGCCTGGTGGGGGGATAGATCGGAGACCCAGTACTTC	CASSAWWGDRSETQYF
TRBJ1-2	TRBV6-5	-	-	TGTGCCAGCAGAGACCCTCGGAGCTATGGCTACACCTTC	CASRDPRSYGYTF
TRBJ2-1	TRBV9	TRBD1	-	TGTGCCAGCAGCGATACAGGGGGAGGCTCCTACAATGAGCAGTTCTTC	CASSDTGGGSYNEQFF
TRBJ1-1	TRBV6-6	TRBD1	-	TGTGCCAGCACCTACAGGGGGTTCGGTGAAGCTTTCTTT	CASTYRGFGEAFF
TRBJ2-1	TRBV6-1	-	-	TGTGCCAGCGGGGGTTGGGGAAACAATGAGCAGTTCTTC	CASGGWGNNEQFF
TRBJ2-2	TRBV9	-	-	TGTGCCAGCAGCGTAGATCCTAGTCTCAGCGGGGAGCTGTTTTTT	CASSVDPSLSGELFF
TRBJ2-3	TRBV5-1	TRBD2	-	TGCGCCAGCAGCTCAGAAAAGACTAGCGGGAGGAGGGGGACAGATACGCAGTATTTT	CASSSEKTSGRRGTDTQYF
TRBJ1-6	TRBV30	-	-	TGTGCCTGGAGTACGGGGAGTAGTGGTTCACCCCTCCACTTT	CAWSTGSSGSPLHF
TRBJ2-3	TRBV7-8	-	-	TGTGCCAGCAGCGGCGGCTCGGATACGCAGTATTTT	CASSGGSDTQYF
TRBJ1-3	TRBV4-3	-	-	TGCGCCAGCAGCCAAGTTCGGGGTTCTGGAAACACCATATATTTT	CASSQVRGSGNTIYF
TRBJ1-2	TRBV30	-	-	TGTGCCTATTGTTGGGGGGGCTGCGATGGCTACACCTTC	CAYCWGGCDGYTF
TRBJ2-3	TRBV25-1	TRBD2	-	TGTGCCAGCAGTGAATACTTATGGACTAGCGCTTTAGATACGCAGTATTTT	CASSEYLWTSALDTQYF
TRBJ1-1	TRBV2	TRBD1	few	TGTGCCAGCAGTGAACCGGGACAGGGGGAAGCTTTCTTT	CASSEPGQGEAFF
TRBJ2-1	TRBV7-2	-	-	TGTGCCAGCAGCTTAAGCCCCCGAAGGGTCAATGAGCAGTTCTTC	CASSLSPRRVNEQFF
TRBJ2-5	TRBV5-8	-	-	TGTGCCAGCAGCTCCGATCTTCCTCACTCGTACCAAGAGACCCAGTACTTC	CASSSDLPHSYQETQYF
TRBJ2-7	TRBV6-6	-	-	TGTGCCAGCAGCCGAACTTACGAGCAGTACTTC	CASSRTYEQYF
TRBJ1-3	TRBV7-9	TRBD1	-	TGTGCCAGCAGCCGACCGGGACAGGGGGCGCGGGGCTCTGGAAACACCATATATTTT	CASSRPGQGARGSGNTIYF
TRBJ1-1	TRBV5-1	TRBD1	-	TGCGCCAGCAGCCGGGTTCCGGGACAGGGGAACACTGAAGCTTTCTTT	CASSRVPGQGNTEAFF
TRBJ1-2	TRBV5-1	-	-	TGCGCCAGCAGCTTGGCCGGGCTTCAACCTTCTAACTATGGCTACACCTTC	CASSLAGLQPSNYGYTF
TRBJ1-1	TRBV5-6	-	-	TGTGCCAGCAGTCCCACAGGGCCGCGGGTCTCTGAAGCTTTCTTT	CASSPTGPRVSEAFF
TRBJ1-2	TRBV29-1	TRBD1	-	TGCAGCGACGGGACAGGGGATAGCTATGGCTACACCTTC	CSDGTGDSYGYTF
TRBJ1-2	TRBV27	-	-	TGTGCCAGCAGTTCCACTTCGGGCTATGGCTACACCTTC	CASSSTSGYGYTF
TRBJ1-6	TRBV30	-	-	TGTGCCTGGAACAGGGCCTTGACACCCCTCCACTTT	CAWNRALTPLHF